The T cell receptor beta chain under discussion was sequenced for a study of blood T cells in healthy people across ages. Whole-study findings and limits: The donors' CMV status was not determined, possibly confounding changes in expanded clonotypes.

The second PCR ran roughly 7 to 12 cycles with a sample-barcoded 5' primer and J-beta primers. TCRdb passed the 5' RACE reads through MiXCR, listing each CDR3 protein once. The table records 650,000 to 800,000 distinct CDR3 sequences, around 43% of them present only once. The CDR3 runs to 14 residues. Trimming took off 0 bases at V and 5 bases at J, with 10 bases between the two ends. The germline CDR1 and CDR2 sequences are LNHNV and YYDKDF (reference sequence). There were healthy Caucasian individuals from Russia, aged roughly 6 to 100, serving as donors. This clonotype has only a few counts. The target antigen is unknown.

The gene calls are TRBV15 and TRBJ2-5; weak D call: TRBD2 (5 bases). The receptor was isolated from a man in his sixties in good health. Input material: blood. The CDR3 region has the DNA TGTGCCACCAGCAGAGATCGGGGTTGGGAGACCCAGTACTTC. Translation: CATSRDRGWETQYF.